These 9 T cell receptor beta chains were all obtained from the same sample, sequenced in a study of blood T cell repertoires in COVID-19. The assay was immunoSEQ multiplex PCR, and TCRdb's table has in-frame clones only and misses some. The data show some 400,000 clones, more than 75% seen once. Input material: peripheral blood. The receptors here all came from a human donor in a cohort sampled during active COVID-19.

The CDR3: CASSPSTDSSTDTQYF. CDR3 coding DNA: TGTGCCAGCAGTCCATCTACGGACAGTAGCACAGATACGCAGTATTTT. The chain recombines TRBV28 with TRBJ2-3, with TRBD1 as a possible D gene (6 bases). The CDR3 sequence is 16 residues long. V was pared by 5 bases and J by 0 bases, with 15 bases between. CDR1 MDHEN and CDR2 SYDVKM come from the germline V gene.

The chain uses TRBV10-3 and TRBJ2-3, with D maybe TRBD1 (5 bases). The germline V and J ends were trimmed by 4 bases and 4 bases, with 6 bases remaining between them. Germline V lookup: CDR1 ENHRY, CDR2 SYGVKD. The CDR3 is made up of 12 amino acids. CDR3 sequence: CAISGTPDTQYF. CDR3 in DNA: TGTGCCATCAGTGGGACACCAGATACGCAGTATTTT.

V gene TRBV28 combines with J gene TRBJ1-3; a possible D gene is TRBD1 (5 bases). Germline lookup yields CDR1 MDHEN and CDR2 SYDVKM. CDR3 length: 15 amino acids. V shed 3 bases and J shed 4 bases, with 13 bases lying between them. The CDR3 DNA is TGTGCCAGCAGTTTGCCCCGGGGGACCGGAAACACCATATATTTT. Encoded protein: CASSLPRGTGNTIYF.

This sequence joins TRBV28 and TRBJ1-2; possibly TRBD1 for D (5 bases). Trimming stripped 1 base from V and 4 bases from J, with 7 bases between. In germline, CDR1 is MDHEN, CDR2 SYDVKM. CDR3 length equals 13 residues. CDR3 in amino acids: CASSLLQAYGYTF. The CDR3 DNA follows: TGTGCCAGCAGTTTATTACAGGCCTATGGCTACACCTTC.

The CDR3 protein is CASSPRPGTGRDTNYGYTF. DNA of the CDR3: TGTGCCAGCAGCCCACGTCCCGGGACAGGGAGAGACACTAACTATGGCTACACCTTC. This rearrangement joins TRBV7-9 to TRBJ1-2, with 9 bases aligning to TRBD1. With V trimmed by 5 bases and J by 0 bases, 16 bases remained unmatched. Germline V gives CDR1 SEHNR, CDR2 FQNEAQ (reference sequence). The CDR3 is made up of 19 amino acids. Based on the CDR3 plus reference TRBV7-9 and TRBJ1-2, the full variable domain is DTGVSQNPRHKITKRGQNVTFRCDPISEHNRLYWYRQTLGQGPEFLTYFQNEAQLEKSRLLSDRFSAERPKGSFSTLEIQRTEQGDSAMYLCASSPRPGTGRDTNYGYTFGSGTRLTVV.

The chain joins TRBV9 to TRBJ1-5, with TRBD1 identical over 8 bases. V was clipped by 4 bases and J by 7 bases; unmatched bases: 7. Germline assignment: CDR1 SGDLS and CDR2 YYNGEE. The CDR3 is made up of 14 amino acids. DNA for the CDR3: TGTGCCAGCAGCCGCGGACAGGGCAGACAGCCCCAGCATTTT. Its protein product is CASSRGQGRQPQHF.

The V gene is TRBV6-4, the J gene TRBJ2-3, with 10 bases matching TRBD2. Germline lookup yields CDR1 MRHNA and CDR2 SNTAGT. This CDR3 is built from 15 residues. V shed 8 bases and J 2 bases; nucleotides not matched to a gene: 7. The CDR3 nucleotides are TGTGCCAGCCGTGCTAGCGGGGGCCTCACAGATACGCAGTATTTT. Translated, it gives CASRASGGLTDTQYF.

The chain has TRBV10-3 and TRBJ2-5; D is perhaps TRBD1 (6 bases). V was trimmed by 6 bases and J by 7 bases, leaving 12 bases between them. Germline-derived CDR1 and CDR2 are ENHRY and SYGVKD. The CDR3 sequence is 12 residues long. CDR3 bases: TGTGCCATCAGAGGGGAACAGGGGACCCAGTACTTC. Protein product: CAIRGEQGTQYF.

This clone was recorded once. J is TRBJ1-3 and V is TRBV9; no definite D call. The CDR3 totals 14 residues. Germline V gene sequence: CDR1 SGDLS, CDR2 YYNGEE. The V gene lost 0 bases and the J gene lost 2 bases, with 6 bases spanning the gap. CDR3: CASSVDTAGNTIYF. The CDR3 coding sequence is TGTGCCAGCAGCGTAGACACAGCTGGAAACACCATATATTTT. The full variable domain, rest sourced from reference TRBV9 and TRBJ1-3, is DSGVTQTPKHLITATGQRVTLRCSPRSGDLSVYWYQQSLDQGLQFLIQYYNGEERAKGNILERFSAQQFPDLHSELNLSSLELGDSALYFCASSVDTAGNTIYFGEGSWLTVV.